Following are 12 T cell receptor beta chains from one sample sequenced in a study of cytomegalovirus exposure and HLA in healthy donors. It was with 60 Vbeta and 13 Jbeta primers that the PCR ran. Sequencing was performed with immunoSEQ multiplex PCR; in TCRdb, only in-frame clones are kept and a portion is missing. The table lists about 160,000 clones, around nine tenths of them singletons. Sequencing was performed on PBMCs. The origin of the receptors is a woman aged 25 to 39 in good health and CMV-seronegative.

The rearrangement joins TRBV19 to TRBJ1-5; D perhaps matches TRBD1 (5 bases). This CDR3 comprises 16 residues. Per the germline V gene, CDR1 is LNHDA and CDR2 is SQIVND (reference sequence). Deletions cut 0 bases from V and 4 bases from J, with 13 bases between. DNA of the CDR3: TGTGCCAGTAGTATAGATTTCATCGGGGGGAATCAGCCCCAGCATTTT. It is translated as CASSIDFIGGNQPQHF.

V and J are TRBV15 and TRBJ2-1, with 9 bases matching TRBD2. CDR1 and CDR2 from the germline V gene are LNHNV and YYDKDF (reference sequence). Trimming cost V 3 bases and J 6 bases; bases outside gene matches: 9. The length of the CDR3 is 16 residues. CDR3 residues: CATSRGTSGRSNEQFF. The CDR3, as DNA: TGTGCCACCAGCAGGGGTACTAGCGGGCGGAGCAATGAGCAGTTCTTC.

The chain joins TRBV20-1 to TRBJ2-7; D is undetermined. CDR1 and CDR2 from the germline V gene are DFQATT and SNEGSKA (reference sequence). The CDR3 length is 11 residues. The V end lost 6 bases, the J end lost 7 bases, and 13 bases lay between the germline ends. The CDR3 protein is CSAPLVWEQYF. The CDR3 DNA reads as TGCAGTGCCCCTCTAGTGTGGGAGCAGTACTTC.

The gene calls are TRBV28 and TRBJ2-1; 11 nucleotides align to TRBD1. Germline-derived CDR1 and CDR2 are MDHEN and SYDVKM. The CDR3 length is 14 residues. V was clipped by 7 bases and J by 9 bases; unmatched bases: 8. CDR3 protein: CASTVRGQGGEQFF. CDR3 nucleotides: TGTGCCAGCACCGTGAGGGGACAGGGGGGTGAGCAGTTCTTC.

In DNA form, the CDR3 reads TGTGCCAGCAGTGACCCTGGACAGGGACTCTATGGCTACACCTTC. Protein: CASSDPGQGLYGYTF. J is TRBJ1-2 and V is TRBV6-1, with 8 positions matching TRBD1. The ends lost 3 bases at V and 4 bases at J; junction bases unmatched: 7. From germline, CDR1 is MNHNS and CDR2 SASEGT. This CDR3 region has 15 residues.

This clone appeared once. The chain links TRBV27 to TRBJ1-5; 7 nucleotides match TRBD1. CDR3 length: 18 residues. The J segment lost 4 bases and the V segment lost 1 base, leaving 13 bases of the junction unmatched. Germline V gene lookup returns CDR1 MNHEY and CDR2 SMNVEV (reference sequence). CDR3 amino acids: CASSLWGPGQRINQPQHF. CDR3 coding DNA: TGTGCCAGCAGTTTATGGGGACCGGGACAGCGGATTAATCAGCCCCAGCATTTT.

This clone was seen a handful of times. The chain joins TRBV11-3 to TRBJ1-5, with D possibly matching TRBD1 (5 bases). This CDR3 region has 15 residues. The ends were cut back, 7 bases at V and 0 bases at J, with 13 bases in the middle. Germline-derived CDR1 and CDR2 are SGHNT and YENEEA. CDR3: CASKTVGDSNQPQHF. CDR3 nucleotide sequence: TGTGCCAGCAAAACCGTAGGGGATAGCAATCAGCCCCAGCATTTT.

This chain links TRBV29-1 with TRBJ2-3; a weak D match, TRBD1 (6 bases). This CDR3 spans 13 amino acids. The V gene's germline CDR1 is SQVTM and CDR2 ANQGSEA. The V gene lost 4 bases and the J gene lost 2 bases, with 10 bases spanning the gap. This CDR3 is CSVVQGFTDTQYF. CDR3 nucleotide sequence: TGCAGCGTTGTACAGGGCTTCACAGATACGCAGTATTTT.

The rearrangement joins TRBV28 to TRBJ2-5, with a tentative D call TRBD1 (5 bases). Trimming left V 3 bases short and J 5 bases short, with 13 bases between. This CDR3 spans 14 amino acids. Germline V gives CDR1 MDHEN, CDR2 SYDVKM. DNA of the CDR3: TGTGCCAGCAGTTTGCCCGCAGGGCAGGAGACCCAGTACTTC. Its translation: CASSLPAGQETQYF.

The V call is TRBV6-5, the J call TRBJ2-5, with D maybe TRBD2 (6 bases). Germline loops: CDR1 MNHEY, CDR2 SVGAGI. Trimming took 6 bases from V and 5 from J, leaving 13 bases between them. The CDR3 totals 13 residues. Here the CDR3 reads CASREGPVETQYF. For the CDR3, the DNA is TGTGCCAGCAGGGAGGGGCCAGTGGAGACCCAGTACTTC.

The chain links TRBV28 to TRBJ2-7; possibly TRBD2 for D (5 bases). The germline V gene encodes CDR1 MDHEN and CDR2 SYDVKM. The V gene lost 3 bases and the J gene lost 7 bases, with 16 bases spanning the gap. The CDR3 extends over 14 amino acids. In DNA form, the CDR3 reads TGTGCCAGCAGTTTTCCCCGGACTCCTGGGGAGCAGTACTTC. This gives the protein CASSFPRTPGEQYF.

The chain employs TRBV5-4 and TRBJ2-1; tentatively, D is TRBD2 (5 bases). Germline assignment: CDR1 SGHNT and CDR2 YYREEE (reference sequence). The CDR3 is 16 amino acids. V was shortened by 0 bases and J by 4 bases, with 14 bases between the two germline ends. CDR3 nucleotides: TGTGCCAGCAGCTTGGGCTGGATTACGGGGTACAATGAGCAGTTCTTC. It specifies CASSLGWITGYNEQFF.